The clone carrying this TCR beta chain was picked up many times. The target antigen is unknown. The source of the sample is a study of T cell repertoires in cytomegalovirus infection. Turning to the study itself: Signatures in public TCR beta sequences pointed to both CMV infection and matching HLA type.

TCRdb used MiXCR to reprocess the reads, holding one entry per CDR3 protein. The sample holds about 740,000 distinct CDR3 sequences, approximately 40% seen once. Whole-study findings and limits: Using cumulative public TCR beta family frequency, the authors identified those who carried CMV together with the relevant HLA. Dominant in the ex vivo response were TCR beta clonotypes restricted by HLA-C and specific for CMV.

The germline V and J ends were trimmed by 5 bases and 4 bases, with 14 bases remaining between them. Germline-derived CDR1 and CDR2 are SGHTA and FQGNSA. This CDR3 has 15 amino acids. This sequence was found in a human donor in good health (CMV status not recorded). Some clones in this sample may be carry-over from other donors' samples. Sequencing was done on a sample of PBMCs. The J gene is TRBJ2-2, the V gene TRBV7-2, with D uncertain. CDR3 in amino acids: CASSLPGPITGELFF. In DNA form, the CDR3 reads TGTGCCAGCAGCCTTCCGGGCCCTATCACCGGGGAGCTGTTTTTT.